This TCR beta chain was captured in a study of CD8 T cells in Susac syndrome. Negative isolation yielded CD4+ and CD8+ T cells, and FACS enriched TEMRA cells. Random hexamers served to reverse transcribe roughly 0.5 to 1 ug RNA. One entry per CDR3 protein, called by TCRdb with MiXCR from the immunoSEQ multiplex PCR reads. Of hundreds of thousands of distinct CDR3 sequences in the sample, approximately 95% were seen once. The CDR3 spans 13 residues. Trimming shortened V by 6 bases and J by 0 bases, and 11 bases separated the two germline ends. Germline assignment: CDR1 SQVTM and CDR2 ANQGSEA. Material: CD4+ T cells from PBMCs. This TCR came from a human donor with Susac syndrome. V gene TRBV29-1 combines with J gene TRBJ1-1; D unresolved. The CDR3 DNA reads as TGCAGCGTCGCATCACAGATGAACACTGAAGCTTTCTTT. Translated, it gives CSVASQMNTEAFF.